This TCR beta chain stems from a study of cytomegalovirus exposure and HLA in healthy donors (dated by TCRdb to 2016 to 2017). Background for the entire study: According to a later analysis, the roughly 120 validation repertoires were produced on the same platform as the roughly 600 repertoires of the first cohort. The study aimed to test whether signatures of past pathogen exposure could be identified by cataloging public T cell receptors. A separate validation cohort of 100 to 150 different subjects was used in addition to the roughly 640-subject first cohort. High-throughput TCR immunosequencing, statistical association of individual TCRs with disease status, and machine learning were combined to predict cytomegalovirus infection status.

Library method: the immunoSEQ multiplex PCR assay. As for how the authors treated the data: A statistical classification framework was built to diagnose cytomegalovirus status from the catalog of TCR beta chain sequences. Not all clones reach the TCRdb copy of this immuneACCESS table, which keeps in-frame sequences only. Checked studies attribute under half of the gap to unresolved V genes and leave the rest unexplained. D and trimming were read from the DNA, whereas the V and J calls and clone size are those reported in that table. This sample has approximately 150,000 clones in its table, and roughly 87% of those were observed once. The ten largest account for 3.5% to 5% of the sample. This clone was detected only once. There is no known antigen for this receptor. Base qualities are not recorded, but no much larger clone differs from it by a single base. Separate from the approximately 670-subject first cohort, the validation cohort of 95 to 150 subjects was the group to which the donors belonged.

Results and caveats for the whole study, not just this receptor: In vitro tests confirmed that a few of the cytomegalovirus-associated TCR beta chains recognize cytomegalovirus antigens. In a later analysis, TCRs clustered in the first cohort were found to also tend to co-occur in the roughly 130 validation repertoires, with approximately 95% of cluster scores above 0. A later analysis had no HLA typing for the validation cohort, so co-occurrence there was scored across all 130 or so repertoires. In the study, around 150 TCR beta chains were listed as associated with cytomegalovirus. The classifier was reported to diagnose cytomegalovirus status with high specificity and sensitivity in both the original cohort and the validation cohort. While some public TCRs were present in many individuals, most TCR sequences turned up only very rarely across donors. The authors suggested that the approach could potentially be extended to other disease states and immunological phenotypes.

Ends trimmed: V by 6 bases, J by 5 bases; bases unmatched to a gene: 4. Via the germline V gene, CDR1 is MNHEY and CDR2 SVGAGI. From its cysteine to its phenylalanine, the CDR3 spans 14 amino acids. The sequence is cut down to CDR3 DNA, 42 bases in frame from base 1. The sequence was collected from a man aged 18 to 30 in good health and CMV-seropositive. Sequenced material: PBMCs. This chain is built from TRBV6-5 and TRBJ2-2; TRBD1 lines up with 9 middle nucleotides. The nucleotides read TGTGCCAGCAGCGACAGGGGGGAAACCGGGGAGCTGTTTTTT. It is translated as CASSDRGETGELFF.